This record concerns one T cell receptor beta chain sequence. Its antigen is not known. The data were taken from a study of Ad26.COV2.S vaccination and SARS-CoV-2 variants. Turning to the study itself: Enrollment placed the donor in the COV1001 Ad26.COV2.S trial arm. Donor got 5x10^10 or 1x10^11 viral particles of Ad26.COV2.S. Study-wide points: Similar non-spike TCR breadth was seen in vaccine and placebo recipients.

The CDR3 extends over 14 amino acids. Deletions cut 2 bases from V and 2 bases from J, with 10 bases between. CDR1 and CDR2 (germline): MNHEY, SVGAGI. Sequencing was performed with immunoSEQ multiplex PCR; in TCRdb, only in-frame clones are kept and a portion is missing. The sample consists of roughly 350,000 clones, approximately 90% of them appearing once. Described treatment: around 19 received Ad26.COV2.S at low or high dose, single or two shots; about 5 received placebo; per-sample allocation not given. Day 63 following the first vaccine or placebo injection was when the samples were taken. Its platform was an Ad26 vector, and its expressed antigen was Wuhan-strain SARS-CoV-2 spike.

Sequences were derived from peripheral blood, sampled in a trial of Ad26.COV2.S vaccine versus placebo. The chain recombines TRBV6-5 with TRBJ2-7; maybe TRBD2 (5 bases). This TCR came from a person aged 18 to 59 who received the Ad26.COV2.S COVID-19 vaccine or a placebo. CDR3 DNA sequence: TGTGCCAGCAGTTACGACCGGGATACCTACGAGCAGTACTTC. As protein: CASSYDRDTYEQYF.